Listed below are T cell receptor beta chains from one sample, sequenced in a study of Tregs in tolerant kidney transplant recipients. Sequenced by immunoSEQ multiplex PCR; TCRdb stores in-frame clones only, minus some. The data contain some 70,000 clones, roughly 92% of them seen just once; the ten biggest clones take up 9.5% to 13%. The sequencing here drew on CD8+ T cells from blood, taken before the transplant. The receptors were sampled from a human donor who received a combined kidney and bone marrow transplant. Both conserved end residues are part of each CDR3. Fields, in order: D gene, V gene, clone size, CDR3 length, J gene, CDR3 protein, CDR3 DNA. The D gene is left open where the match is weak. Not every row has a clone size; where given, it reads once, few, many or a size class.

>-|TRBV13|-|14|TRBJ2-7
CASSSTRVRGEQYF
TGTGCCAGCAGCTCCACGAGAGTACGGGGCGAGCAGTACTTC
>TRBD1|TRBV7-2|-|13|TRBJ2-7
CASQGDSRYEQYF
TGTGCCAGCCAAGGGGACAGCCGCTACGAGCAGTACTTC
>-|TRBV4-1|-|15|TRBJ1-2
CASSQDAQGRYGYTF
TGCGCCAGCAGCCAAGATGCGCAGGGTCGATATGGCTACACCTTC
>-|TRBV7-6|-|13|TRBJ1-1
CASSSRQGTEAFF
TGTGCCAGCAGTTCCCGCCAGGGCACTGAAGCTTTCTTT
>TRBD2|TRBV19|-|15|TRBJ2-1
CASSRGTSTYNEQFF
TGTGCCAGTAGTAGGGGGACTAGTACCTACAATGAGCAGTTCTTC
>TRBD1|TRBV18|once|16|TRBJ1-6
CASSLPGQGAGSPLHF
TGTGCCAGCTCACTCCCGGGACAGGGGGCTGGATCACCCCTCCACTTT
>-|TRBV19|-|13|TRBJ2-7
CASSTSGPYEQYF
TGTGCCAGTAGTACGTCCGGTCCCTACGAGCAGTACTTC
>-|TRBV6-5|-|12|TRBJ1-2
CASGGVTYGYTF
TGTGCCAGCGGGGGGGTAACCTATGGCTACACCTTC
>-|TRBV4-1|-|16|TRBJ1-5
CASSQGGSNSNQPQHF
TGCGCCAGCAGCCAAGGCGGGTCCAATAGCAATCAGCCCCAGCATTTT
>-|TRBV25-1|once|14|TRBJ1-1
CASSVAEENTEAFF
TGTGCCAGCAGTGTGGCCGAAGAGAACACTGAAGCTTTCTTT
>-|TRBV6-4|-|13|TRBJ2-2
CASSDGSTGELFF
TGTGCCAGCAGTGACGGTAGCACCGGGGAGCTGTTTTTT
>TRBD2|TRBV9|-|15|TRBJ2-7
CASSVGASGGDEQYF
TGTGCCAGCAGCGTAGGAGCTAGCGGGGGAGACGAGCAGTACTTC
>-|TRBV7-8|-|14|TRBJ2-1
CASSLNTAYNEQFF
TGTGCCAGCAGCTTAAATACAGCCTACAATGAGCAGTTCTTC
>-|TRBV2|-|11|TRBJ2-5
CASSTRETQYF
TGTGCCAGCAGCACAAGAGAGACCCAGTACTTC
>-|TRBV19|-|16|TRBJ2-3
CASSISHTPRTDTQYF
TGTGCCAGTAGTATAAGCCACACCCCGAGGACAGATACGCAGTATTTT
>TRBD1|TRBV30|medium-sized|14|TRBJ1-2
CAWTQPTGGYGYTF
TGTGCCTGGACCCAACCGACAGGGGGCTATGGCTACACCTTC